The rows below give T cell receptor beta chains drawn from one sample of a study of blood T cells in healthy people across ages. TCRdb passed the 5' RACE reads through MiXCR, listing each CDR3 protein once. The repertoire holds about 650,000 distinct CDR3 sequences, 32% seen once, with roughly 14% in the top ten. Sequencing was carried out using blood. These receptors originate from an elderly woman in good health. Each CDR3 is given with its conserved first and last residue. D genes are given only for firm matches. Only part of the rows carry a size: once, few, many, or a class if the clone is expanded.

abundance	v_gene	d_gene	len	j_gene	CDR3nt	CDR3aa
.	TRBV19	.	15	TRBJ1-1	TGTGCCAGTGCTACTTTCGACTCGTGGAACACTGAAGCTTTCTTT	CASATFDSWNTEAFF
few	TRBV12-3/TRBV12-4	.	17	TRBJ2-3	TGTGCCAGCAGTTTAGGAGGGTCAGGGATTCGGGCAGATACGCAGTATTTT	CASSLGGSGIRADTQYF
few	TRBV6-5	TRBD1	13	TRBJ2-7	TGTGCCAGCACCGGGACAGGGTGCTACGAGCAGTACTTC	CASTGTGCYEQYF
many	TRBV5-1	TRBD2	14	TRBJ2-3	TGCGCCAGCAGGCGGGCGGGGGACCAAGATACGCAGTATTTT	CASRRAGDQDTQYF
many	TRBV20-1	.	13	TRBJ2-3	TGCAGTGCTAGGCAGACTGGTACAGATACGCAGTATTTT	CSARQTGTDTQYF
many	TRBV5-1	TRBD2	15	TRBJ2-3	TGTGCCAGCAGTTTACTAGCGGGGGGCACAGATACGCAGTATTTT	CASSLLAGGTDTQYF
few	TRBV28	.	15	TRBJ1-5	TGTGCCAGCACCGCGGGAGGGAAAGTCAATCAGCCCCAGCATTTT	CASTAGGKVNQPQHF
many	TRBV20-1	TRBD1	15	TRBJ1-2	TGCAGTGCTGCCCAGGGGGACAGGGGGAACTATGGCTACACCTTC	CSAAQGDRGNYGYTF
.	TRBV5-4	TRBD1	15	TRBJ2-7	TGTGCCAGCAGCGTGGACAGGGTCCGTGAGGGCGAGCAGTACTTC	CASSVDRVREGEQYF
.	TRBV27	.	11	TRBJ2-1	TGTGCCAGCAGCGCCTACAATGGGCAGTTCTTC	CASSAYNGQFF
.	TRBV27	.	13	TRBJ1-1	TGTGCCAGCAGTTTAATTGGGGGGGCCCGAGCTTTCTTT	CASSLIGGARAFF
.	TRBV20-1	.	14	TRBJ2-7	TGCAGTGCTAGAGATCAGGGGGGATCCTACGAGCAGTACTTC	CSARDQGGSYEQYF
many	TRBV10-3	TRBD1	16	TRBJ1-4	TGTGCCATCAGTACCTCAGGGGGGAGGACTAATGAAAAACTGTTTTTT	CAISTSGGRTNEKLFF
.	TRBV6-1	TRBD1	14	TRBJ2-7	TGTGCCAGCTTGTGGGACAGGGGGCTGGACGAGCAGTACTTC	CASLWDRGLDEQYF
many	TRBV3-1	TRBD2	16	TRBJ2-1	TGTGCCAGCAGCCAAGATCTAGCGGGGGGCGTCAATGAGCAGTTCTTC	CASSQDLAGGVNEQFF
.	TRBV9	.	14	TRBJ1-4	TGTGTCAGCAGCTACACCTCAACTAATGAAAAACTGTTTTTT	CVSSYTSTNEKLFF
many	TRBV10-3	TRBD1	15	TRBJ2-5	TGTGCCATCAGCGAACTGACAGGGAGAGAAGAGACCCAGTACTTC	CAISELTGREETQYF
many	TRBV6-1	.	14	TRBJ2-1	TGTGCCAGCAGCAATCAGGGCAGGGGAAATGAGCAGTTCTTC	CASSNQGRGNEQFF
many	TRBV7-3	TRBD1	15	TRBJ1-5	TGTGCCAGCAGCCGAGACAGGGCACTCAATCAGCCCCAGCATTTT	CASSRDRALNQPQHF
.	TRBV30	TRBD1	19	TRBJ2-2	TGTGCCTGGAGTACTCCTTTGGGACAGGGGGTCCGGAACACCGGGGAGCTGTTTTTT	CAWSTPLGQGVRNTGELFF
many	TRBV5-1	TRBD1	15	TRBJ1-6	TGCGCCAGCAGCCCAAACACAGGGGACAATTCACCCCTCCACTTT	CASSPNTGDNSPLHF
many	TRBV7-2	.	17	TRBJ2-6	TGTGCCAGCAGCTCCACTCGGGGACGTTGGGGGGCCAACGTCCTGACTTTC	CASSSTRGRWGANVLTF
few	TRBV30	TRBD1	14	TRBJ1-1	TGTGCCTGGGAACGACAGGGCTGGAACACTGAAGCTTTCTTT	CAWERQGWNTEAFF
.	TRBV5-8	.	15	TRBJ1-5	TGTGCCAGCAACCGGGGGACAAATAGCAATCAGCCCCAGCATTTT	CASNRGTNSNQPQHF
.	TRBV7-2	TRBD2	17	TRBJ2-1	TGTGCCAGCAGCCCCCCTGAGCGGGGGAGCTCCTACAATGAGCAGTTCTTC	CASSPPERGSSYNEQFF
many	TRBV20-1	.	16	TRBJ2-1	TGCAGTGCTAGAGATCTCGGGACATGGAGCACGGATGAGCAGTTCTTC	CSARDLGTWSTDEQFF